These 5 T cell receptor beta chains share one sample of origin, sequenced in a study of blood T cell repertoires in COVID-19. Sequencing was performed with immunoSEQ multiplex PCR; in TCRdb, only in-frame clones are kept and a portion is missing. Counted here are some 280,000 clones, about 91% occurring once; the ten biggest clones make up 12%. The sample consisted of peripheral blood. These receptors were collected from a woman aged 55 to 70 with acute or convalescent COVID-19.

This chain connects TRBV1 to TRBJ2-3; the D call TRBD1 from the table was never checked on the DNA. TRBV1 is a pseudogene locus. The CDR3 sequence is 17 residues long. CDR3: CTSSVRDRGPPTDTQYF. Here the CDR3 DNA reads TGCACCAGCAGCGTTCGGGACAGGGGGCCCCCCACAGATACGCAGTATTTT.

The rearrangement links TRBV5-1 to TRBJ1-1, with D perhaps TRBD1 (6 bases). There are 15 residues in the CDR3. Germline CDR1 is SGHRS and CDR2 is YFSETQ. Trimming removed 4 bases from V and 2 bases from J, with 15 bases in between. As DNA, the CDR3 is TGCGCCAGCAGCAGGGGGAGTATAGTTAACACTGAAGCTTTCTTT. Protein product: CASSRGSIVNTEAFF.

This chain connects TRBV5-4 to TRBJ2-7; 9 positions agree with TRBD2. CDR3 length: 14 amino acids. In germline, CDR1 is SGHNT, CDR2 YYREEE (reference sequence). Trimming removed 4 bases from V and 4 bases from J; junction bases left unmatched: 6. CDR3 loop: CASSPAGGLYEQYF. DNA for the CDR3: TGTGCCAGCAGCCCTGCGGGGGGGCTTTACGAGCAGTACTTC.

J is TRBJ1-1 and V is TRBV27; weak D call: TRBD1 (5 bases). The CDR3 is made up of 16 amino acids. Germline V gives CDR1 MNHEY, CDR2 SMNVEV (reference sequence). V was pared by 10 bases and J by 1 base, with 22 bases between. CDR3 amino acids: CATRTYWGRANTEAFF. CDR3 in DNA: TGTGCCACGCGAACGTATTGGGGCAGGGCGAACACTGAAGCTTTCTTT.

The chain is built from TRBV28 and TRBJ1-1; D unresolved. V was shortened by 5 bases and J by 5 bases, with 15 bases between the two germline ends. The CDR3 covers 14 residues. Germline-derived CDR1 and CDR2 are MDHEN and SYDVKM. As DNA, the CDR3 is TGTGCCAGCAGTATTGGAACCGTCAGGACTGAAGCTTTCTTT. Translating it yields CASSIGTVRTEAFF.